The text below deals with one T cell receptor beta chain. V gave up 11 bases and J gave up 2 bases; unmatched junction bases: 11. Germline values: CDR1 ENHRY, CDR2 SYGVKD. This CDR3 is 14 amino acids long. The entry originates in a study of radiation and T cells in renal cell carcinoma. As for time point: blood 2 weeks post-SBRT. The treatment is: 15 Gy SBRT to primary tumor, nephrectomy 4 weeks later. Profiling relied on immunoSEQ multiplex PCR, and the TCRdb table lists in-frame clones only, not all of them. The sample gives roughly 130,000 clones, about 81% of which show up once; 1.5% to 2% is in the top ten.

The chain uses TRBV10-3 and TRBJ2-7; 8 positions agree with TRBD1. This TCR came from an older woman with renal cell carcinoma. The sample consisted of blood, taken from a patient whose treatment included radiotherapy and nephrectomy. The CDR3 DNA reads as TGTGCCGCCAAGGGGGACAGGAGGACCTACGAGCAGTACTTC. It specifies CAAKGDRRTYEQYF.